The rows below give T cell receptor beta chains drawn from one sample of a study of OX40 agonist ivuxolimab in advanced cancers. Generated by immunoSEQ multiplex PCR, the TCRdb table keeps only in-frame clones and is missing some. This sample carries fewer than 55,000 clones, around 87% of them seen once, and the ten largest clones take approximately 2%. This specimen consisted of CD4+ or CD8+ T cells sorted from blood, obtained in a trial of the OX40 agonist ivuxolimab. Source of these receptors: an adult with an advanced solid tumor such as melanoma, head and neck, liver or kidney cancer. Each CDR3 is given with its conserved first and last residue. D genes are given only for firm matches. Clone size is shown for a subset of rows, as once, few, many or a class of expanded clone.

d_call clone_size j_call v_call cdr3_aa cdr3_nt
TRBD1 . TRBJ2-6 TRBV18 CASSPGTGGSGANVLTF TGTGCCAGCTCTCCTGGGACAGGGGGCTCTGGGGCCAACGTCCTGACTTTC
TRBD2 . TRBJ2-5 TRBV15 CATNRDYTEETQYF TGTGCCACTAACCGGGACTACACCGAAGAGACCCAGTACTTC
TRBD1 few TRBJ1-1 TRBV2 CASLPDRAEAFF TGTGCCAGCCTACCCGACAGGGCTGAGGCTTTCTTT
. once TRBJ2-3 TRBV18 CASSPPNREADTQYF TGTGCCAGCTCACCACCGAACAGGGAGGCAGATACGCAGTATTTT
. . TRBJ2-3 TRBV12-5 CASGSSGYSTDTQYF TGTGCTAGTGGTTCCTCGGGGTATAGCACAGATACGCAGTATTTT
. . TRBJ1-6 TRBV14 CASSQDIRASPLHF TGTGCCAGCAGCCAAGATATCCGGGCTTCACCCCTCCACTTT
. . TRBJ2-2 TRBV7-6 CASSPVRQNTGELFF TGTGCCAGCAGCCCCGTCAGACAGAACACCGGGGAGCTGTTTTTT
. . TRBJ1-2 TRBV19 CASSNGARAYGYTF TGTGCCAGTAGCAACGGCGCGAGAGCTTATGGCTACACCTTC
. . TRBJ1-5 TRBV18 CASSRISRAEVQPQHF TGTGCCAGCTCACGAATAAGCAGGGCTGAAGTCCAGCCCCAGCATTTT
. once TRBJ1-1 TRBV4-1 CASILFRGGFTEAFF TGCGCCAGCATCTTATTCCGGGGGGGCTTCACTGAAGCTTTCTTT